These 31 T cell receptor beta chains were all obtained from the same sample, sequenced in a study of blood T cell repertoires in COVID-19. Here immunoSEQ multiplex PCR was the method, and the copy in TCRdb shows in-frame clones only, minus some. Among 140,000 to 150,000 clones listed, approximately 91% were seen once. Specimen: peripheral blood. These TCRs come from a human donor in a cohort sampled during active COVID-19.

The DNA for the CDR3 is TGTGCCAGTAGTGTCTCACAGGGGAAGGGCAATCAGCCCCAGCATTTT. Amino acids: CASSVSQGKGNQPQHF. The chain combines TRBV19 with TRBJ1-5; 7 bases fit TRBD1. CDR3 length: 16 amino acids. Trimming at V came to 5 bases and at J to 2 bases, leaving 9 bases not matched to a gene. Germline V gene lookup returns CDR1 LNHDA and CDR2 SQIVND (reference sequence).

This chain joins TRBV11-3 and TRBJ2-1; D possibly corresponds to TRBD1 (5 bases). V was cut by 4 bases and J by 0 bases, with 10 bases left in between. The CDR3 runs to 15 residues. CDR1 and CDR2 (germline): SGHNT, YENEEA. The CDR3 DNA is TGTGCCAGCAGCTCCAGGGCGATCTCCTACAATGAGCAGTTCTTC. This encodes CASSSRAISYNEQFF.

The V and J genes are TRBV4-2 and TRBJ1-4; a weak D match, TRBD1 (6 bases). Trimming shortened V by 6 bases and J by 11 bases, and 10 bases separated the two germline ends. The CDR3 covers 11 residues. CDR1 and CDR2 from the germline V gene are LGHNA and YNFKEQ. CDR3 DNA sequence: TGTGCCAGCAGGGGAGGGGGGAAACTGTTTTTT. Translation: CASRGGGKLFF.

The chain employs TRBV5-3 and TRBJ1-5, with 10 bases matching TRBD1. TRBV5-3 belongs to the ORF category, with a function that is uncertain. Trimming removed 0 bases from V and 5 bases from J; junction bases left unmatched: 5. This CDR3 has 16 residues. This chain's CDR3 is CARSLVRDRGDQPQHF. The CDR3 DNA reads TGTGCCAGAAGCTTGGTACGGGACAGGGGCGATCAGCCCCAGCATTTT.

The chain couples TRBV28 to TRBJ2-1, with 7 bases identical to TRBD2. The CDR3 extends over 16 amino acids. The ends lost 2 bases at V and 2 bases at J; junction bases unmatched: 6. CDR1 and CDR2 (germline): MDHEN, SYDVKM. Written as DNA, the CDR3 is TGTGCCAGCAGTTTAGGACCGGGAGGCACCTACAATGAGCAGTTCTTC. Its protein product is CASSLGPGGTYNEQFF.

V gene TRBV4-2 combines with J gene TRBJ2-1, with TRBD1 as a possible D gene (7 bases). The CDR3 spans 16 residues. V lost 3 bases, J lost 3 bases, and 15 bases lay in between. Per the germline V gene, CDR1 is LGHNA and CDR2 is YNFKEQ. For the CDR3, the DNA is TGTGCCAGCAGCCACGAGAGGGGGGACAGCTACAATGAGCAGTTCTTC. Amino acid sequence: CASSHERGDSYNEQFF.

V and J are TRBV5-5 and TRBJ2-5, with 13 bases that match TRBD2. The CDR3 loop spans 17 amino acids. Germline CDR1 reads SGHKS; CDR2 reads YYEKEE (reference sequence). The junction had 6 bases not matched to a gene; V was cut back by 2 bases and J by 2 bases. The CDR3, as DNA: TGTGCCAGCAGCTTAAGCCCGGGACTAGCGGGACAAGAGACCCAGTACTTC. Residues: CASSLSPGLAGQETQYF.

This sequence joins TRBV11-2 and TRBJ2-1, with D tentatively TRBD2 (6 bases). The CDR3 spans 19 residues. The V and J ends lost 1 base and 5 bases respectively, with 24 bases between them. Germline V gives CDR1 SGHAT, CDR2 FQNNGV. In DNA form, the CDR3 reads TGTGCCAGCAGCTTAGGCCCTATATCGTCGGCGGGAATGAACAATGAGCAGTTCTTC. Translation: CASSLGPISSAGMNNEQFF.

The rearrangement uses TRBV28 and TRBJ2-7; the D is unclear. The CDR3 has 14 amino acids. Deletions cut 6 bases from V and 1 base from J, with 13 bases between. Germline loops: CDR1 MDHEN, CDR2 SYDVKM. The CDR3 DNA follows: TGTGCCAGCAGCTACCAACCTCAATCCTACGAGCAGTACTTC. Translation: CASSYQPQSYEQYF.

There are a few counts of this clone. The rearrangement joins TRBV7-9 to TRBJ1-5, with D unclear. This CDR3 has 15 amino acids. Trimming removed 5 bases from V and 3 bases from J, with 14 bases in between. Per germline, CDR1 SEHNR and CDR2 FQNEAQ (reference sequence). For the CDR3, the DNA is TGTGCCAGCAGCCCCCCTGGTGGGCACAATCAGCCCCAGCATTTT. Encoded protein: CASSPPGGHNQPQHF.

The chain combines TRBV30 with TRBJ1-2; D is perhaps TRBD1 (5 bases). The V gene lost 5 bases and the J gene lost 4 bases, with 14 bases spanning the gap. The CDR3 has 13 amino acids. Germline V CDR1 and CDR2: GTSNPN, SVGIG (reference sequence). In nucleotides, the CDR3 is TGTGCCTGGGCCGACAGTAATACCTATGGCTACACCTTC. It yields the protein CAWADSNTYGYTF.

This clone was seen a single time. The rearrangement joins TRBV19 to TRBJ1-3, with D possibly TRBD1 on 6 matching bases. The V end was cut by 6 bases, the J end by 3 bases, with 18 bases between. This CDR3 spans 16 amino acids. Germline CDR1 reads LNHDA; CDR2 reads SQIVND (reference sequence). CDR3 bases: TGTGCCAGTAGCTCCTACGGGACATCAAGTGGAAACACCATATATTTT. It codes for CASSSYGTSSGNTIYF.

This sequence joins TRBV10-3 and TRBJ2-7, with 9 bases that match TRBD1. The germline CDR1 and CDR2 sequences are ENHRY and SYGVKD. V lost 8 bases, J lost 3 bases, and 11 bases stayed unmatched. This CDR3 is built from 15 residues. This chain's CDR3 is CAILRTGQGIYEQYF. CDR3 coding DNA: TGTGCCATCCTAAGGACGGGACAGGGAATCTACGAGCAGTACTTC.

This clone was detected a few times. The rearrangement joins TRBV5-1 to TRBJ2-3; 13 bases line up with TRBD2. Germline loops: CDR1 SGHRS, CDR2 YFSETQ. Germline trimming cut 3 bases from V and 5 bases from J; bases unmatched to any gene: 3. The CDR3 is 15 residues long. CDR3 amino acids: CASSYGLAGEDTQYF. CDR3 coding DNA: TGCGCCAGCAGCTACGGACTAGCGGGAGAAGATACGCAGTATTTT.

The V call is TRBV6-1, the J call TRBJ2-7; TRBD1 matches 7 bases. This CDR3 contains 16 residues. Germline V gene lookup returns CDR1 MNHNS and CDR2 SASEGT. Trimming removed 4 bases from V and 3 bases from J; junction bases left unmatched: 12. The CDR3 DNA is TGTGCCAGCAGTGGACCCTACGACAGGGTGGTCTACGAGCAGTACTTC. It specifies CASSGPYDRVVYEQYF.

There are a few counts of this clone. The chain links TRBV27 to TRBJ1-1, with 11 nucleotides matching TRBD1. V was clipped by 6 bases and J by 4 bases; unmatched bases: 10. The CDR3 runs to 16 residues. The germline V gene encodes CDR1 MNHEY and CDR2 SMNVEV (reference sequence). The CDR3 protein is CASRRGQGARGTEAFF. In DNA form, the CDR3 reads TGTGCCAGCAGAAGAGGACAGGGGGCGAGGGGCACTGAAGCTTTCTTT.

The chain uses TRBV4-2 and TRBJ2-3; 11 bases align to TRBD2. Germline assignment: CDR1 LGHNA and CDR2 YNFKEQ. J was trimmed by 8 bases and V by 0 bases; bases with no gene match: 7. This CDR3 is built from 16 residues. CDR3 DNA: TGTGCCAGCAGCCAAGAAAGTAGCGGGGGGGCAATTACGCAGTATTTT. It encodes CASSQESSGGAITQYF.

This rearrangement joins TRBV6-4 to TRBJ2-3; TRBD2 matches at 9 bases. Germline V lookup: CDR1 MRHNA, CDR2 SNTAGT. V lost 8 bases and J lost 0; bases outside the gene matches: 6. This CDR3 contains 15 residues. CDR3 sequence (DNA): TGTGCCAGCGCCGGGACTAGCAGTAGCACAGATACGCAGTATTTT. This codes for CASAGTSSSTDTQYF.

The chain joins TRBV18 to TRBJ2-1, with TRBD1 identical over 9 bases. With 4 bases clipped from V and 4 bases from J, the junction kept 5 bases outside the gene matches. The CDR3 contains 15 residues. The germline gives CDR1 KGHSH, CDR2 LQKENI. CDR3 DNA sequence: TGTGCCAGCTCACGCCGGGACAGGGCATACAATGAGCAGTTCTTC. This codes for CASSRRDRAYNEQFF.

The CDR3 DNA is TGTGCCAGCAGTTTAATCCTAGCGGACACCGGGGAGCTGTTTTTT. Translating gives CASSLILADTGELFF. V is TRBV27 and J is TRBJ2-2, with 7 bases identical to TRBD2. V dropped 2 bases and J dropped 3; count of bases not matched to a gene: 3. Germline V gives CDR1 MNHEY, CDR2 SMNVEV (reference sequence). This CDR3 spans 15 amino acids.

V and J are TRBV5-1 and TRBJ1-1, with 7 bases identical to TRBD1. Losses at the gene ends were 4 bases for V and 8 bases for J; bases not matched to a gene: 11. Germline V gene data show CDR1 as SGHRS and CDR2 as YFSETQ. The CDR3 contains 14 residues. The CDR3 nucleotides read TGCGCCAGCAGCGCGGGACAGACCAGGAGCGAAGCTTTCTTT. It specifies CASSAGQTRSEAFF.

The chain links TRBV29-1 to TRBJ2-3; a possible D gene is TRBD1 (5 bases). CDR1 and CDR2 from the germline V gene are SQVTM and ANQGSEA. The V end was cut by 6 bases, the J end by 1 base, with 17 bases between. The CDR3 runs to 15 residues. The CDR3 here is CSVAKTDPRTDTQYF. For the CDR3, the DNA is TGCAGCGTCGCGAAGACAGATCCTCGCACAGATACGCAGTATTTT.

This chain links TRBV7-3 with TRBJ2-1, with TRBD2 matching 11 bases. Germline assignment: CDR1 SGHTA and CDR2 FQGTGA. V lost 4 bases and J lost 13; bases outside the gene matches: 12. The length of the CDR3 is 15 residues. The CDR3 region is CASSSEVAGGQNQFF. The CDR3 DNA reads as TGTGCCAGCAGCTCGGAAGTAGCGGGGGGGCAAAATCAGTTCTTC.

The V and J genes are TRBV7-8 and TRBJ1-4, with 8 bases aligning to TRBD1. The CDR3 runs to 15 residues. J was trimmed by 8 bases and V by 5 bases; bases with no gene match: 10. CDR1 and CDR2 (germline): SGHVS, FQNEAQ. As DNA, the CDR3 is TGTGCCAGCAGCCTACTTCAGGGGGCGGTAGAAAAACTGTTTTTT. It specifies CASSLLQGAVEKLFF.

This chain joins TRBV9 and TRBJ1-2, with a possible D match to TRBD1 (5 bases). The CDR3 is made up of 16 amino acids. Germline V lookup: CDR1 SGDLS, CDR2 YYNGEE. V was cut by 2 bases and J by 8 bases, with 22 bases left in between. CDR3 residues: CASSVGGGALYEGYTF. The CDR3 DNA follows: TGTGCCAGCAGCGTTGGTGGAGGGGCGTTGTATGAGGGCTACACCTTC.

The chain combines TRBV7-9 with TRBJ2-7, with 8 bases matching TRBD1. Germline trimming cut 5 bases from V and 3 bases from J; bases unmatched to any gene: 9. CDR1 and CDR2 from the germline V gene are SEHNR and FQNEAQ (reference sequence). The CDR3 totals 15 residues. The CDR3, as DNA: TGTGCCAGCAGCCCTCAGGGGGCCGGATTCTACGAGCAGTACTTC. It codes for CASSPQGAGFYEQYF.

J is TRBJ1-4 and V is TRBV28; D is perhaps TRBD1 (5 bases). The CDR3 has 13 residues. Germline values: CDR1 MDHEN, CDR2 SYDVKM. The V end was cut by 3 bases, the J end by 8 bases, with 10 bases between. CDR3 loop: CASSFQGDEKLFF. The CDR3 DNA reads TGTGCCAGCAGTTTCCAGGGTGACGAAAAACTGTTTTTT.

The chain couples TRBV27 to TRBJ2-1; D may be TRBD2 (6 bases). With 4 bases removed from V and 4 bases from J, the gap between germline ends came to 17 bases. Germline loops: CDR1 MNHEY, CDR2 SMNVEV (reference sequence). The length of the CDR3 is 16 residues. CDR3: CASSWGSSGVYNEQFF. DNA of the CDR3: TGTGCCAGCAGTTGGGGTTCTTCGGGAGTATACAATGAGCAGTTCTTC.

The genes are TRBV27 and TRBJ2-7, with D possibly matching TRBD2 (6 bases). CDR3 length: 18 amino acids. With 2 bases removed from V and 2 bases from J, the gap between germline ends came to 22 bases. Germline loops: CDR1 MNHEY, CDR2 SMNVEV (reference sequence). The CDR3 DNA follows: TGTGCCAGCAGTTTACGGTGGGGTTCGGGACTTGGCACCTACGAGCAGTACTTC. It codes for CASSLRWGSGLGTYEQYF.

The chain employs TRBV25-1 and TRBJ1-2, with TRBD1 identical over 7 bases. Unmatched junction bases numbered 6, after V lost 3 bases and J lost 2 bases. The V gene's germline CDR1 is MGHDK and CDR2 SYGVNS. This CDR3 is built from 15 residues. CDR3 sequence: CASSDPGTVNYGYTF. CDR3 nucleotides: TGTGCCAGCAGTGATCCCGGGACAGTAAACTATGGCTACACCTTC.

J is TRBJ2-7 and V is TRBV9, with 8 bases fitting TRBD2. V lost 4 bases to trimming and J lost 4 bases; unmatched junction nucleotides: 7. The V gene's germline CDR1 is SGDLS and CDR2 YYNGEE. This CDR3 is 14 amino acids long. Here the CDR3 DNA reads TGTGCCAGCAGCCGAAGCGGGAGATCGTACGAGCAGTACTTC. It is translated as CASSRSGRSYEQYF.